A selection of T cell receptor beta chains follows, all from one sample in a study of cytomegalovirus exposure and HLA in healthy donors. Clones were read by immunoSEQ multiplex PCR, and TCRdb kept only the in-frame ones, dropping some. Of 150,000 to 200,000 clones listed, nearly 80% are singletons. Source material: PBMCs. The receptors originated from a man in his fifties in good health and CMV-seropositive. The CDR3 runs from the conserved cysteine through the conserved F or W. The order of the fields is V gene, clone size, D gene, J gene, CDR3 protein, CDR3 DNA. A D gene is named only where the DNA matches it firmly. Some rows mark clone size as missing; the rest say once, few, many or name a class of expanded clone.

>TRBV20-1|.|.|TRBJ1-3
CSLSRGNTIYF
TGCAGTTTGAGCCGAGGAAACACCATATATTTT
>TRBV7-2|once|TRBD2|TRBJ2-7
CASSGLAGGLEQYF
TGTGCCAGCAGCGGACTAGCGGGGGGGCTTGAGCAGTACTTC
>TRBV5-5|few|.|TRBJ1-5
CASSLEGGGQPQHF
TGTGCCAGCAGCTTGGAAGGGGGTGGACAGCCCCAGCATTTT
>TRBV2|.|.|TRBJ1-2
CASSEMGGYTF
TGTGCCAGCAGTGAAATGGGCGGCTACACCTTC
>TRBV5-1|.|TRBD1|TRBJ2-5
CASSLAGGIETQYF
TGCGCCAGCAGCTTGGCAGGGGGCATAGAGACCCAGTACTTC
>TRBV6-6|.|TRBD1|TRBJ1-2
CASSGDRGQGYTF
TGTGCCAGCAGTGGGGACAGGGGGCAAGGCTACACCTTC
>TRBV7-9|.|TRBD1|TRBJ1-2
CASSQGQGLGGYTF
TGTGCCAGCAGCCAGGGACAGGGATTAGGTGGCTACACCTTC
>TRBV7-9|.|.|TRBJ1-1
CASSSLGQRMNTEAFF
TGTGCCAGCAGCTCCCTAGGACAGCGAATGAACACTGAAGCTTTCTTT
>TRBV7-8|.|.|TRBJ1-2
CASSLGREPYGYTF
TGTGCCAGCAGCCTGGGCCGGGAGCCCTATGGCTACACCTTC
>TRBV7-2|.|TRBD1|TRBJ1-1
CASSQDRATEAFF
TGTGCCAGCAGCCAGGACAGGGCCACTGAAGCTTTCTTT
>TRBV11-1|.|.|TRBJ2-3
CASSSGLNPADTQYF
TGTGCCAGCAGCTCGGGACTCAACCCCGCAGATACGCAGTATTTT
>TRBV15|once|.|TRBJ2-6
CATSRVGGPGANVLTF
TGTGCCACCAGCAGAGTCGGGGGGCCTGGGGCCAACGTCCTGACTTTC
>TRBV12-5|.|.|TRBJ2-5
CASGLGETQYF
TGTGCTAGTGGTCTCGGAGAGACCCAGTACTTC
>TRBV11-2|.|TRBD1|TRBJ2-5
CASSDGTGGRETQYF
TGTGCCAGCAGCGACGGGACAGGGGGCCGAGAGACCCAGTACTTC
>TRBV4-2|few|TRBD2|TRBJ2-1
CASSQSSGGYNEQFF
TGTGCCAGCAGCCAGTCGAGCGGGGGCTACAATGAGCAGTTCTTC
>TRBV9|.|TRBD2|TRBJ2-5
CASSAFGTSGVGETQYF
TGTGCCAGCAGCGCCTTCGGGACTAGCGGGGTTGGAGAGACCCAGTACTTC
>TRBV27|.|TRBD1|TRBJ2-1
CASRYRGPFSYNEQFF
TGTGCCAGCAGATACAGGGGGCCCTTCTCCTACAATGAGCAGTTCTTC
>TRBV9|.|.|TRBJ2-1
CASSVVGGDLKSSYNEQFF
TGTGCCAGCAGCGTAGTTGGCGGGGATTTAAAGAGCTCCTACAATGAGCAGTTCTTC
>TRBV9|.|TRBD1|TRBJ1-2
CASSASQGEGNYGYTF
TGTGCCAGCAGCGCTTCACAGGGGGAAGGCAACTATGGCTACACCTTC
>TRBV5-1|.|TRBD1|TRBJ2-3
CASSLAGTGGLATDTQYF
TGCGCCAGCAGCTTGGCCGGGACAGGGGGCTTAGCGACAGATACGCAGTATTTT
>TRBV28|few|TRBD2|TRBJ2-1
CASSFRLAGNEQFF
TGTGCCAGCAGTTTTCGACTAGCGGGTAATGAGCAGTTCTTC
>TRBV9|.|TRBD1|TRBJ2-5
CASSAGQEETQYF
TGTGCCAGCAGCGCGGGACAGGAAGAGACCCAGTACTTC
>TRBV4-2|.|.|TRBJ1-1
CASSQSGAAKNTEAFF
TGTGCCAGCAGCCAGAGTGGGGCAGCGAAGAACACTGAAGCTTTCTTT
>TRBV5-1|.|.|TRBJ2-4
CASSLAAGSRIQYF
TGCGCCAGCAGCTTGGCGGCAGGGTCGCGCATTCAGTACTTC
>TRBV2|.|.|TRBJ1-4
CASSGSDEGIRFEKLFF
TGTGCCAGCAGCGGGAGCGACGAGGGGATACGATTTGAAAAACTGTTTTTT
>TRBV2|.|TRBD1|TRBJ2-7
CASSRDRAYEQYF
TGTGCCAGCAGTCGGGACAGGGCCTACGAGCAGTACTTC
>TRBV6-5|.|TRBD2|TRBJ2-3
CAVRGMDTQYF
TGTGCCGTGCGGGGGATGGATACGCAGTATTTT
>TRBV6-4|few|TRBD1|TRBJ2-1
CASSPPGQDINEQFF
TGTGCCAGCAGTCCCCCGGGACAGGATATCAATGAGCAGTTCTTC
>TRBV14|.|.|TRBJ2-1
CASSLFGDLNEQFF
TGTGCCAGCAGCCTGTTCGGGGATCTCAATGAGCAGTTCTTC
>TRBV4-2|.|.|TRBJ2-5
CASSQDGLLEETQYF
TGTGCCAGCAGCCAAGATGGGCTACTCGAAGAGACCCAGTACTTC
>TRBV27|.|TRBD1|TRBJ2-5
CASSSRQGWQETQYF
TGTGCCAGCAGTTCCCGACAGGGGTGGCAAGAGACCCAGTACTTC
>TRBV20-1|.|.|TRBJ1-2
CSARKKSGYTF
TGCAGTGCTAGAAAGAAGAGTGGCTACACCTTC
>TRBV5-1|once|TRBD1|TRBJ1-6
CASSSGQKDSPLHF
TGCGCCAGCAGCTCGGGACAGAAAGATTCACCCCTCCACTTT
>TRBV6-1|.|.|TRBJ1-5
CATDNQGTNQPQHF
TGTGCCACCGACAACCAGGGTACCAATCAGCCCCAGCATTTT
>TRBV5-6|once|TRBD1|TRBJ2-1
CASSFGQGVQFF
TGTGCCAGCAGCTTTGGACAGGGGGTTCAGTTCTTC
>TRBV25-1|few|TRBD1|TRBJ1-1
CASSEKGQVLNTEAFF
TGTGCCAGCAGTGAAAAAGGACAGGTGCTGAACACTGAAGCTTTCTTT
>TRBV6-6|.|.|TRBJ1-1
CASRSFLNTEAFF
TGTGCCAGCAGGTCTTTTCTGAACACTGAAGCTTTCTTT
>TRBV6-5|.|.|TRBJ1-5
CASSSQAAGNQPQHF
TGTGCCAGCAGTTCTCAGGCAGCGGGGAATCAGCCCCAGCATTTT
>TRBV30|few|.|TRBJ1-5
CAWSLNSSPYQPQHF
TGTGCCTGGAGTTTGAACAGCAGTCCGTATCAGCCCCAGCATTTT
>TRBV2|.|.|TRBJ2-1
CARRTVYNEQFF
TGTGCCAGACGGACAGTCTACAATGAGCAGTTCTTC
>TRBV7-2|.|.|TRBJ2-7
CASSHQGGEQYF
TGTGCCAGCAGTCATCAGGGAGGCGAGCAGTACTTC
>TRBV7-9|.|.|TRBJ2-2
CSSSLEANTGELFF
TGTTCCAGCAGCCTGGAGGCGAACACCGGGGAGCTGTTTTTT
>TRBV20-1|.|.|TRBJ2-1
CSPNEQFF
TGCAGTCCTAATGAGCAGTTCTTC
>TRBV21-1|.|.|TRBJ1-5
CASSMGQGKVGQPQHF
TGTGCCAGCAGCATGGGACAGGGTAAAGTCGGTCAGCCCCAGCATTTT
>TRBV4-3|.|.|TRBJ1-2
CASSQAGTGNSYGYTF
TGCGCCAGCAGCCAGGCCGGTACAGGGAATTCCTATGGCTACACCTTC
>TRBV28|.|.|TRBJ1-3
CASSLPKNTIYF
TGTGCCAGCAGTTTACCCAAAAACACCATATATTTT
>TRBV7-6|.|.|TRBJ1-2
CASSRTEGRDGYTF
TGTGCCAGCAGTCGGACAGAGGGCCGGGATGGCTACACCTTC
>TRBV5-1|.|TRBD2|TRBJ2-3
CASSPTSGAPWRADTQYF
TGCGCCAGCAGCCCTACTAGCGGGGCTCCATGGAGGGCAGATACGCAGTATTTT
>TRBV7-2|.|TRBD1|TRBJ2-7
CASSLSSGTGVYEQYF
TGTGCCAGCAGCTTATCCTCGGGGACAGGGGTTTACGAGCAGTACTTC
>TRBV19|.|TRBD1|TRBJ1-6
CASSRTGINSPLHF
TGTGCCAGTAGTAGGACAGGGATCAATTCACCCCTCCACTTT
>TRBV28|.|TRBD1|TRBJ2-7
CASLAAGQDEQYF
TGTGCCAGCCTCGCTGCCGGACAGGACGAGCAGTACTTC
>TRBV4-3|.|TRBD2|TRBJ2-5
CASSPGTIQETQYF
TGCGCCAGCAGCCCCGGGACTATTCAAGAGACCCAGTACTTC
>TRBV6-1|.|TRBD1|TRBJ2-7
CASGARTGSYEQYF
TGTGCCAGCGGAGCCCGGACAGGCTCTTACGAGCAGTACTTC
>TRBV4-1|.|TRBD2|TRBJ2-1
CASSQEYTSGNEQFF
TGCGCCAGCAGCCAAGAATATACTAGCGGCAATGAGCAGTTCTTC